Listed here are 14 T cell receptor beta chains from one sample, sequenced in a study of blood T cell repertoires in COVID-19. This table comes from immunoSEQ multiplex PCR, and its TCRdb copy is limited to in-frame clones, with some not included. The repertoire consists of about 300,000 clones, with 85% to 90% occurring once and the leading ten covering about 4.6%. Material: PBMCs or T cells enriched from blood (not recorded which). These receptors originate from a young man who had recovered from COVID-19.

The V gene is TRBV4-1, the J gene TRBJ1-5; D gene uncertain. The V and J ends lost 4 bases and 0 bases respectively, with 7 bases between them. Germline V gene lookup returns CDR1 MGHRA and CDR2 YSYEKL. The length of the CDR3 is 14 residues. The CDR3 DNA reads as TGCGCCAGCAGCCCTACTTATAGCAATCAGCCCCAGCATTTT. This translates into CASSPTYSNQPQHF.

The CDR3 DNA reads TGTGCCAGCAGCCCTCGACAGGCTATGAGGTACCAAGAGACCCAGTACTTC. This translates into CASSPRQAMRYQETQYF. The chain links TRBV28 to TRBJ2-5, with D possibly being TRBD1 (6 bases). The germline V gene encodes CDR1 MDHEN and CDR2 SYDVKM. The CDR3 extends over 17 amino acids. The ends were cut back, 6 bases at V and 0 bases at J, with 20 bases in the middle.

The chain uses TRBV29-1 and TRBJ2-3; TRBD2 might be the D (5 bases). The length of the CDR3 is 13 residues. V was trimmed by 6 bases and J by 2 bases, leaving 12 bases between them. Germline V gene sequence: CDR1 SQVTM, CDR2 ANQGSEA. The CDR3 DNA sequence: TGCAGCGTGCGAAGAGGGATCACAGATACGCAGTATTTT. Protein sequence: CSVRRGITDTQYF.

The genes are TRBV11-2 and TRBJ2-7; the match to TRBD1 covers 8 bases. The germline V gene encodes CDR1 SGHAT and CDR2 FQNNGV. The CDR3 loop spans 18 amino acids. Unmatched junction bases numbered 13, after V lost 3 bases and J lost 0 bases. As DNA, the CDR3 is TGTGCCAGCAGCTTTCAAGCGCAGGGGGCACGCCTCTCCTACGAGCAGTACTTC. It specifies CASSFQAQGARLSYEQYF.

The chain employs TRBV7-9 and TRBJ1-4; 8 bases are shared with TRBD1. This CDR3 contains 14 residues. The germline V gene has CDR1 SEHNR and CDR2 FQNEAQ (reference sequence). The V gene end was trimmed by 4 bases and the J gene end by 4 bases; junction bases not matched to a gene: 2. The CDR3 nucleotides are TGTGCCAGCAGCTCGGACAGGGTTAATGAAAAACTGTTTTTT. Amino acids: CASSSDRVNEKLFF.

The sample holds a few counts of this clone. V usage is TRBV18 and J usage is TRBJ2-1; 8 nucleotides line up with TRBD2. V was clipped by 3 bases and J by 8 bases; unmatched bases: 9. CDR1 KGHSH and CDR2 LQKENI come from the germline V gene. The CDR3 loop spans 15 amino acids. The CDR3 protein is CASSPGLAKIDEQFF. DNA for the CDR3: TGTGCCAGCTCACCCGGACTAGCCAAGATAGATGAGCAGTTCTTC.

A few counts support this clone. The chain is built from TRBV9 and TRBJ1-2; D call uncertain. V was shortened by 3 bases and J by 2 bases, with 20 bases between the two germline ends. Germline values: CDR1 SGDLS, CDR2 YYNGEE. CDR3 size: 17 residues. The CDR3 is CASSARGSAPTNYGYTF. The CDR3 DNA is TGTGCCAGCAGCGCCCGAGGGTCAGCGCCAACCAACTATGGCTACACCTTC. Using reference TRBV9 and TRBJ1-2 for the parts outside the CDR3, the full variable domain is DSGVTQTPKHLITATGQRVTLRCSPRSGDLSVYWYQQSLDQGLQFLIQYYNGEERAKGNILERFSAQQFPDLHSELNLSSLELGDSALYFCASSARGSAPTNYGYTFGSGTRLTVV.

The V and J genes are TRBV3-1 (or the pseudogene TRBV3-2) and TRBJ1-2; no clear D. The CDR3 has 14 residues. Trimming pared 4 bases from V and 8 bases from J, leaving 17 bases between. CDR1 is LGHDT and CDR2 is YNNKEL in the germline V gene (reference sequence). The CDR3 is CASSPRLQGEGYTF. Here the CDR3 DNA reads TGTGCCAGCAGCCCTAGACTACAAGGAGAAGGCTACACCTTC.

The chain carries TRBV5-1 and TRBJ1-2; D remains ambiguous. The CDR3 sequence is 14 residues long. V lost 0 bases and J lost 8, with 14 bases in between. Per the germline V gene, CDR1 is SGHRS and CDR2 is YFSETQ. Written as DNA, the CDR3 is TGCGCCAGCAGCTTGGGCGGGGATTCGGGCGGCTACACCTTC. It yields the protein CASSLGGDSGGYTF.

This clone came up once. This chain links TRBV12-3 or TRBV12-4 with TRBJ2-5, with D possibly TRBD2 on 5 matching bases. Between the trimmed V and J ends, which lost 5 bases and 4 bases, there was a span of 11 bases. The CDR3 has 13 amino acids. The CDR3 loop reads CASSQLVGETQYF. CDR3 nucleotide sequence: TGTGCCAGCAGTCAACTAGTGGGAGAGACCCAGTACTTC.

The rearrangement uses TRBV24-1 and TRBJ2-3; 8 bases line up with TRBD2. The CDR3 length is 20 residues. CDR1 and CDR2 from the germline V gene are KGHDR and SFDVKD. After removal of 0 bases from V and 3 bases from J, the junction contained 16 bases not matched to a gene. The CDR3 DNA reads TGTGCCACCAGTGATTTGAGGGTTGACAAAGCGGGAGATGGGACAGATACGCAGTATTTT. Translated: CATSDLRVDKAGDGTDTQYF.

The chain recombines TRBV2 with TRBJ2-5, with D tentatively TRBD2 (5 bases). There are 14 residues in the CDR3. From germline, CDR1 is SNHLY and CDR2 FYNNEI. Trimming removed 8 bases at V and 4 bases at J, with 17 bases between. CDR3 DNA: TGTGCCAGCTCCAAGGACTGGGTCATAGAGACCCAGTACTTC. It codes for CASSKDWVIETQYF.

The rearrangement uses TRBV24-1 and TRBJ2-3; TRBD2 is a possible D gene (7 bases). Germline loops: CDR1 KGHDR, CDR2 SFDVKD. V lost 9 bases to trimming and J lost 2 bases, with 14 bases between them. The CDR3 contains 14 residues. DNA of the CDR3: TGTGCCACCGGGTTGGGGGGGGCCACAGATACGCAGTATTTT. Translated, it gives CATGLGGATDTQYF.

This clone turned up a few times. The rearrangement links TRBV5-1 to TRBJ2-5; D is unresolved. The germline gives CDR1 SGHRS, CDR2 YFSETQ. Trimming removed 4 bases at V and 5 bases at J, with 9 bases between. The CDR3 runs to 12 residues. In nucleotides, the CDR3 is TGCGCCAGCAGCCACGGTGCGGAGACCCAGTACTTC. This codes for CASSHGAETQYF.